A selection of T cell receptor beta chains follows, all from one sample in a study of CD8+ T cells in alopecia areata. Repertoires were generated with immunoSEQ multiplex PCR, while TCRdb's copy carries only in-frame clones and drops some. The sample lists 120,000 or so clones, about 46% occurring once. Specimen: NKG2D-low CD8+ T cells sorted from blood. The receptors stem from a human donor with alopecia areata. Both conserved end residues are part of each CDR3. The D gene is left open where the match is weak. Clone sizes are given selectively: once, few, many, or a class where the clone is expanded.

>NA|TRBJ2-2|TRBV29-1|NA
CSVDDRVTGELFF
TGCAGCGTTGATGACCGGGTCACCGGGGAGCTGTTTTTT
>NA|TRBJ2-3|TRBV2|NA
CASSGLTGSTDTQYF
TGTGCCAGCAGTGGATTAACAGGGAGCACAGATACGCAGTATTTT
>NA|TRBJ2-7|TRBV29-1|NA
CSVVEYEQYF
TGCAGCGTTGTAGAGTACGAGCAGTACTTC
>NA|TRBJ1-1|TRBV27|NA
CASSPRGQMNTEAFF
TGTGCCAGCAGTCCCCGGGGGCAAATGAACACTGAAGCTTTCTTT
>NA|TRBJ2-2|TRBV29-1|few
CSVAGMTGELFF
TGCAGCGTTGCAGGAATGACCGGGGAGCTGTTTTTT
>TRBD1|TRBJ2-7|TRBV7-2|NA
CASSLGQGRMYEQYF
TGTGCCAGCAGCCTCGGACAGGGGCGAATGTACGAGCAGTACTTC
>NA|TRBJ1-3|TRBV29-1|NA
CSVEDDQAGNTIYF
TGCAGCGTTGAAGATGACCAGGCTGGAAACACCATATATTTT
>NA|TRBJ2-2|TRBV5-1|few
CASSYGVPDTGELFF
TGCGCCAGCAGCTACGGGGTCCCAGACACCGGGGAGCTGTTTTTT
>NA|TRBJ1-1|TRBV30|once
CAWSVMPMEAFF
TGTGCCTGGAGTGTAATGCCCATGGAAGCTTTCTTT
>NA|TRBJ1-4|TRBV27|NA
CASSPDSEKLFF
TGTGCCAGCAGCCCGGACAGTGAAAAACTGTTTTTT
>TRBD1|TRBJ2-7|TRBV29-1|few
CSVAPGTGDWYEQYF
TGCAGCGTCGCCCCCGGGACAGGGGATTGGTACGAGCAGTACTTC
>NA|TRBJ2-2|TRBV15|many
CATSRGTDTGELFF
TGTGCCACCAGCAGAGGGACCGACACCGGGGAGCTGTTTTTT
>TRBD1|TRBJ2-1|TRBV29-1|NA
CSVDQGADEQFF
TGCAGCGTTGACCAGGGGGCCGATGAGCAGTTCTTC
>NA|TRBJ1-4|TRBV29-1|once
CSALNEKLFF
TGCAGCGCGCTAAATGAAAAACTGTTTTTT
>NA|TRBJ2-1|TRBV6-5|NA
CASSYSTTSYNEQFF
TGTGCCAGCAGTTACTCGACGACATCCTACAATGAGCAGTTCTTC